Reported below is one T cell receptor beta chain. Its antigen remains unidentified. Organoids aggregated human HSPCs with DLL1-transduced murine MS5 stromal cells. FACS-sorted CD34+CD3- hematopoietic stem and progenitor cells, with residual T cells removed, seeded the organoids. Sorted CD3+TCRalphabeta+CD8 single positive cells from organoids and thymus were used for RNA. Total RNA came from around 40,000 to 200,000 sorted cells. The sample originates from a study of T cells generated in artificial thymic organoids. Study results and caveats: TCR diversity of organoid-derived CD8 single positive cells matched thymic and naive blood cells.

This CDR3 spans 21 amino acids. Germline V CDR1 and CDR2: MGHRA, YSYEKL. The V segment lost 1 base and the J segment 3 bases; nucleotides outside the gene matches: 20. TCRalpha and TCRbeta libraries were amplified separately by semi-nested PCR with TRAC or TRBC reverse primers. TCRdb called the 5' RACE reads again in MiXCR, with one record for every CDR3 protein. The sample contains roughly 5,100 distinct CDR3 sequences, 25% to 30% of which appear only once. The chain uses TRBV4-1 and TRBJ2-2, with 7 bases fitting TRBD1. The specimen was naive CD8+ T cells grown in artificial thymic organoids from cord blood stem and progenitor cells. Subset here: CD3+TCRalphabeta+CD8SP T cells; for blood, CD45RO-CCR7+ naive CD8+ T cells. The sequence came from a human donor who gave cord blood stem cells for thymic organoid culture, a cardiac surgery patient who gave postnatal thymus, or a blood donor (not recorded which). The DNA for the CDR3 is TGCGCCAGCAGCCAAGTTTCTAGATTCCTACTCGGGACAGTTCACACCGGGGAGCTGTTTTTT. Protein product: CASSQVSRFLLGTVHTGELFF.